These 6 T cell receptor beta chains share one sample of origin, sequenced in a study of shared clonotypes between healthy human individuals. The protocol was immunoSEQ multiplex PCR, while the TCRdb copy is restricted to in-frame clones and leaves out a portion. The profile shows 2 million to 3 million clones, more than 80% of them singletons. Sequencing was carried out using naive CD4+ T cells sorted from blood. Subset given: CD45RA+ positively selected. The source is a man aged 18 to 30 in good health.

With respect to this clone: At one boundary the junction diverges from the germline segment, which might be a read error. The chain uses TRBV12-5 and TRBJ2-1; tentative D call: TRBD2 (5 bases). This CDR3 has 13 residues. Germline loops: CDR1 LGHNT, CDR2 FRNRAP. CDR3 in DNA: TGTGCTAGTGGTCCGGACTCATACAAGGAGCAGTTCTTC. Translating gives CASGPDSYKEQFF.

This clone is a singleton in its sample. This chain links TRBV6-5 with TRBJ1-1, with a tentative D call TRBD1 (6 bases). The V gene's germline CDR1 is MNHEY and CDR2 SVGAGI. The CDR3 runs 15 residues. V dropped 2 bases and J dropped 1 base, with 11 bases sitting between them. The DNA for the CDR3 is TGTGCCAGCAGTTACAAAGGACAGTCGAACACTGAAGCTTTCTTT. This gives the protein CASSYKGQSNTEAFF.

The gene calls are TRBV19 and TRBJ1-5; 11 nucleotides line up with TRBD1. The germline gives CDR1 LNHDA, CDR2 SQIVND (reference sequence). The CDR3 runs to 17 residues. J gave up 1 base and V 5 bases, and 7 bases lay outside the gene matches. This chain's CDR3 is CASSSADRGLSNQPQHF. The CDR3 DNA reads TGTGCCAGTAGTTCCGCGGACAGGGGGCTGAGCAATCAGCCCCAGCATTTT.

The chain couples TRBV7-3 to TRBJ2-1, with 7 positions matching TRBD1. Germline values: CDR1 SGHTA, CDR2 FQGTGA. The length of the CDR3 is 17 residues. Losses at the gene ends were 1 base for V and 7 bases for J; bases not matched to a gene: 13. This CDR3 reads CASSLILGLPGGNEQFF. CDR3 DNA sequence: TGTGCCAGCAGCTTAATTCTTGGACTCCCAGGGGGTAATGAGCAGTTCTTC.

CDR3 region: CASSQADPGTGVGNTIYF. The CDR3 DNA is TGCGCCAGCAGCCAAGCAGACCCCGGGACAGGGGTTGGAAACACCATATATTTT. The J gene is TRBJ1-3, the V gene TRBV4-1; TRBD1 agrees at 10 bases. Germline CDR1 and CDR2: MGHRA and YSYEKL. The CDR3 runs to 18 residues. With 1 base clipped from V and 3 bases from J, the junction kept 9 bases outside the gene matches.

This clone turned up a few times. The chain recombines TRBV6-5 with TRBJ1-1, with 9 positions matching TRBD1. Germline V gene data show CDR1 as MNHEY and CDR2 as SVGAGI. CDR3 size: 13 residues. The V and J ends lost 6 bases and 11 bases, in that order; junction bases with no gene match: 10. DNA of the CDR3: TGTGCCAGCAGCCCACAGGGGGCCTGGGGGGCTTTCTTT. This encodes CASSPQGAWGAFF.